This is a list of T cell receptor beta chains from one sample in a study of CD8 T cells in ankylosing spondylitis. Via MiXCR, TCRdb re-called the 5' RACE reads, giving one row per CDR3 protein. The sample has 150,000 or so distinct CDR3 sequences, approximately 10% seen once; the top ten hold about 27%. Input material: blood, either unsorted or a sorted T cell fraction (not recorded which). The receptors derive from a male donor with ankylosing spondylitis or in good health (not recorded which). Each CDR3 is given without its conserved first and last residue.

j_call v_call cdr3_aa
TRBJ2-1 TRBV29-1 SVVRIGTGGEQF
TRBJ1-1 TRBV12-3/TRBV12-4 ATTGQANTEAF
TRBJ2-2 TRBV24-1 ATAGPGNTGELF
TRBJ1-1 TRBV11-2 ASSQTTWGTEAF
TRBJ2-7 TRBV7-9 ASSPGLAGGSSYEQY
TRBJ1-2 TRBV12-3/TRBV12-4 ASSFGGQFYGYT
TRBJ2-2 TRBV7-2 ASSYQGTQNTGELF
TRBJ1-2 TRBV7-8 ASSVGVRGYGYT
TRBJ1-2 TRBV5-1 ASSSRTDNYGYT
TRBJ2-7 TRBV2 ASSEEAGPEQY
TRBJ2-7 TRBV7-6 ASSPGQPLSYEQY
TRBJ1-5 TRBV7-6 ASSLELGAGQPQH
TRBJ1-1 TRBV10-3 AISGTGGEAF
TRBJ2-1 TRBV7-9 ASSVNSGSYNEQF
TRBJ2-3 TRBV5-1 ASSARGQESHTQY
TRBJ2-3 TRBV7-6 ASSPGSNTDTQY
TRBJ1-1 TRBV10-3 AIFRELNTEAF
TRBJ2-2 TRBV29-1 SVTRESNTGELF
TRBJ2-2 TRBV7-9 ASSKSFANTGELF
TRBJ1-2 TRBV14 ASRGDSTY
TRBJ2-3 TRBV11-2 ASSLNWNQDTQY
TRBJ2-1 TRBV10-3 AISESGGNNEQF
TRBJ2-7 TRBV5-1 ASKEGSSSYEQY
TRBJ2-1 TRBV9 ASTRLAGGPTEQF
TRBJ1-1 TRBV20-1 SASGQGSNTEAF
TRBJ2-1 TRBV5-1 ASSNSGAYNEQF
TRBJ2-2 TRBV6-5 ASSYFRDSLSPNTGELF
TRBJ2-7 TRBV29-1 SVESRLAGPYEQY
TRBJ1-1 TRBV5-1 ASSLLPGGGNTEAF
TRBJ2-7 TRBV5-6 ASRGLDGEQY
TRBJ1-1 TRBV5-1 ASSLATALNTEAF
TRBJ2-7 TRBV2 ASSEQASAYYEQY
TRBJ2-2 TRBV12-3/TRBV12-4 ASRNERGGIGELF
TRBJ1-1 TRBV7-2 ASSLDWRVREAF
TRBJ2-3 TRBV7-9 ASSPGTASTDTQY
TRBJ2-3 TRBV10-3 AISEQLAGAGTDTQY
TRBJ2-7 TRBV6-1 ASETEGGYEQY
TRBJ1-4 TRBV20-1 SAMPEGQLF
TRBJ2-7 TRBV28 ASTLRQGSEQY
TRBJ2-5 TRBV20-1 SALQGETQY
TRBJ2-1 TRBV15 ATSRDLSAGRGIEQF
TRBJ2-5 TRBV29-1 SVDGQDQETQY
TRBJ2-3 TRBV20-1 SAIPLAGARTDTQY
TRBJ1-5 TRBV6-5 ASSYEGNYNQPQH
TRBJ1-1 TRBV3-1 ASSQVPNTEAF
TRBJ2-3 TRBV6-5 ASSYSVRTDTQY
TRBJ2-7 TRBV24-1 AIGQGEYEQY